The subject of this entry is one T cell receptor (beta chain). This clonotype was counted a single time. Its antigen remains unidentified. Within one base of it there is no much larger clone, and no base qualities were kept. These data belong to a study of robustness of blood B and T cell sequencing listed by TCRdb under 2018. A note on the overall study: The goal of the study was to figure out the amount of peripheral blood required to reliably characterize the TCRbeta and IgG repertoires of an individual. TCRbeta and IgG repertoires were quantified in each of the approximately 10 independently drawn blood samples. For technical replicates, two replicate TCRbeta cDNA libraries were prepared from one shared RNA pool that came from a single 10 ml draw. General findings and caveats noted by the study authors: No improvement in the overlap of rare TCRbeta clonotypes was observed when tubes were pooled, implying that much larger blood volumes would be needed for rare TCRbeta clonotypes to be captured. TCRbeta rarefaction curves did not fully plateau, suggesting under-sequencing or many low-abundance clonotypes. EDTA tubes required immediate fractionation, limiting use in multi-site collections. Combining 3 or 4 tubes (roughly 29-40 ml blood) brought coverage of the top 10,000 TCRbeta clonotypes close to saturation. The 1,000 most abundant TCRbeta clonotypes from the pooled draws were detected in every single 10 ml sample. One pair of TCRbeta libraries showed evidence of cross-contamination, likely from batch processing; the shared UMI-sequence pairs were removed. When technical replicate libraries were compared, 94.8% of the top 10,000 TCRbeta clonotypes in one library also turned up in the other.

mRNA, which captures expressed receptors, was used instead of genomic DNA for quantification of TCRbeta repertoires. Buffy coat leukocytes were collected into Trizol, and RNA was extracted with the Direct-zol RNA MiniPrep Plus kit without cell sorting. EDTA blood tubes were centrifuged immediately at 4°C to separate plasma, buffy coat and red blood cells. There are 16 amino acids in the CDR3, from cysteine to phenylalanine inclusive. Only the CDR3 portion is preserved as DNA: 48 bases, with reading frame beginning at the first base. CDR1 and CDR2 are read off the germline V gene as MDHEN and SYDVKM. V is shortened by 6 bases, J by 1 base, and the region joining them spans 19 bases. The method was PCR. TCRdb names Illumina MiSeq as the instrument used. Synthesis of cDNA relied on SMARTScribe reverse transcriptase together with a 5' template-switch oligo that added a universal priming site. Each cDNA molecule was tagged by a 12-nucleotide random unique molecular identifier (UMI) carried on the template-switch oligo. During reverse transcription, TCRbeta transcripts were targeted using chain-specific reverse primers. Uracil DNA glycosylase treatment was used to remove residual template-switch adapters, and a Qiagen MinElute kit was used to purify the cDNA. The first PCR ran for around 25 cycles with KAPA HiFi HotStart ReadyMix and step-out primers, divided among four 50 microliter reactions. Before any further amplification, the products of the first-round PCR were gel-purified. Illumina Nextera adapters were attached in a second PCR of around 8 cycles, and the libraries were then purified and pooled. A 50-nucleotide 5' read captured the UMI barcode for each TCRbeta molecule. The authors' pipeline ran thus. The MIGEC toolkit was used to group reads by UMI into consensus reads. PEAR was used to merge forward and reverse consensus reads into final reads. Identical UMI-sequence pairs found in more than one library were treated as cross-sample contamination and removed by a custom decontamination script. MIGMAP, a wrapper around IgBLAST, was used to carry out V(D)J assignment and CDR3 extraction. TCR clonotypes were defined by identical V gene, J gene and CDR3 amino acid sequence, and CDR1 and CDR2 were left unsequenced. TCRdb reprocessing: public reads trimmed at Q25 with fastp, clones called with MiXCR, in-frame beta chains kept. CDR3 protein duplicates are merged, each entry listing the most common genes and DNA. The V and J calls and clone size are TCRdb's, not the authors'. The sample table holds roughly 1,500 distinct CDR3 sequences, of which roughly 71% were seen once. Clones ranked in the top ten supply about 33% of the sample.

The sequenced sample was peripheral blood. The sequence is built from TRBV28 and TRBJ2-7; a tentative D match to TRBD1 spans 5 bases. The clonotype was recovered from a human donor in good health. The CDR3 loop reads CASRVQGAIKSYEQYF. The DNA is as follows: TGTGCCAGCAGGGTGCAGGGTGCTATAAAATCCTACGAGCAGTACTTC.